The present entry profiles one T cell receptor (beta chain) with its context. The source of the sample is a study of technical replicates of blood from several donors. V was pared by 2 bases and J by 1 base, with 12 bases between. This CDR3 has 17 amino acids. The germline V gene has CDR1 MNHNS and CDR2 SASEGT. TCRdb's copy holds only in-frame clones and misses some; the assay was immunoSEQ multiplex PCR. The sample contains approximately 100,000 clones, 90% to 96% of which appear only once. The chain couples TRBV6-1 to TRBJ1-6; TRBD1 is a possible D gene (6 bases). The sequenced sample consisted of T cells isolated from PBMCs. This clonotype originated in a human donor in good health. The CDR3 nucleotides are TGTGCCAGCAGTGAAACAGGGTTTGGGTCCTATAATTCACCCCTCCACTTT. This translates into CASSETGFGSYNSPLHF.